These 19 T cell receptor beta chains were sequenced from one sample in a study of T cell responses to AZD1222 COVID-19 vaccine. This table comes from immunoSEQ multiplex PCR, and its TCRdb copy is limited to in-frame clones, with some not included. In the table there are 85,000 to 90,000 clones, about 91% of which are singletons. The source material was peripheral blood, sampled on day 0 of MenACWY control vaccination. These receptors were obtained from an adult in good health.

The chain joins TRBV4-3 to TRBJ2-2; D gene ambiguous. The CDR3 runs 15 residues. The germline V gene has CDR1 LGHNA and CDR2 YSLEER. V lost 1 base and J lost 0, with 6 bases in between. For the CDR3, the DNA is TGCGCCAGCAGCCAAGCGGCAGCGAACACCGGGGAGCTGTTTTTT. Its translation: CASSQAAANTGELFF.

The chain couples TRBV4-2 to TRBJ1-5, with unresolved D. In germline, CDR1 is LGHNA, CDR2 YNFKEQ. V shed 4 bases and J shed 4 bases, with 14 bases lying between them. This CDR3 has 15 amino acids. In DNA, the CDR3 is TGTGCCAGCAGCCCTACACTACGGAGTAATCAGCCCCAGCATTTT. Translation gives CASSPTLRSNQPQHF.

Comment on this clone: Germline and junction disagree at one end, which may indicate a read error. The CDR3 sequence is CASSLYGGIWLNF. CDR3 coding DNA: TGTGCCAGCAGCTTATATGGAGGGATTTGGTTGAACTTC. The chain employs TRBV11-3 and TRBJ2-7; D may be TRBD2 (6 bases). CDR3 length equals 13 residues. Germline CDR1 is SGHNT and CDR2 is YENEEA. Full variable domain (remainder filled in from reference TRBV11-3 and TRBJ2-7): EAGVVQSPRYKIIEKKQPVAFWCNPISGHNTLYWYLQNLGQGPELLIRYENEEAVDDSQLPKDRFSAERLKGVDSTLKIQPAELGDSAVYLCASSLYGGIWLNFGPGTRLTVT.

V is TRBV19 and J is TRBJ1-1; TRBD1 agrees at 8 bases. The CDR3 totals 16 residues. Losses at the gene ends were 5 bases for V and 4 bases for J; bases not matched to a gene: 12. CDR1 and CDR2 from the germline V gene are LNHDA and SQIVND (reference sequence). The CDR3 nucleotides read TGTGCCAGTAGTCCTCGGACAGGGCCACTAGGCACTGAAGCTTTCTTT. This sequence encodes CASSPRTGPLGTEAFF.

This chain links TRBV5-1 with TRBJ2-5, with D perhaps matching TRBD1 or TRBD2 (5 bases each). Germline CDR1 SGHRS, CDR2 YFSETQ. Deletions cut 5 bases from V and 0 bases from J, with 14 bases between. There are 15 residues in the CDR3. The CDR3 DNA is TGCGCCAGCAGAGGGGTGGACGGGAACCAAGAGACCCAGTACTTC. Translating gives CASRGVDGNQETQYF. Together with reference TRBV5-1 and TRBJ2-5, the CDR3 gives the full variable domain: KAGVTQTPRYLIKTRGQQVTLSCSPISGHRSVSWYQQTPGQGLQFLFEYFSETQRNKGNFPGRFSGRQFSNSRSEMNVSTLELGDSALYLCASRGVDGNQETQYFGPGTRLLVL.

The CDR3 reads CASSLERSGGSPFF. The CDR3 DNA follows: TGTGCCAGCAGCTTAGAGAGGTCGGGCGGGAGCCCGTTCTTC. The chain links TRBV11-2 to TRBJ2-1; 7 positions match TRBD2. The CDR3 has 14 residues. V lost 0 bases to trimming and J lost 15 bases; unmatched junction nucleotides: 11. The germline V gene encodes CDR1 SGHAT and CDR2 FQNNGV. The complete variable domain, with remaining parts taken from reference TRBV11-2 and TRBJ2-1, reads EAGVAQSPRYKIIEKRQSVAFWCNPISGHATLYWYQQILGQGPKLLIQFQNNGVVDDSQLPKDRFSAERLKGVDSTLKIQPAKLEDSAVYLCASSLERSGGSPFFGPGTRLTVL.

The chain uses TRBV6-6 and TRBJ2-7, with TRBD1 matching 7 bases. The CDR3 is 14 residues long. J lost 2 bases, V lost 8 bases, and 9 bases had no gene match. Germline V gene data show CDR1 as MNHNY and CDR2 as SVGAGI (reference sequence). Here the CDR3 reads CASHFQTGPYEQYF. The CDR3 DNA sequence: TGTGCCAGCCACTTCCAGACAGGGCCCTACGAGCAGTACTTC.

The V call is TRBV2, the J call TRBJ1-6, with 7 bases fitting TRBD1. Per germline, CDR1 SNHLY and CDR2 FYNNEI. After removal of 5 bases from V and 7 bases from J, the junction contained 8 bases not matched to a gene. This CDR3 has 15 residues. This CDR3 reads CASSTQGGTNSPLHF. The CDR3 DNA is TGTGCCAGCAGTACCCAGGGGGGGACAAATTCACCCCTCCACTTT.

The CDR3 region is CASSLGVSYNEQFF. Written as DNA, the CDR3 is TGCGCCAGCAGCTTGGGGGTCTCCTACAATGAGCAGTTCTTC. The chain couples TRBV5-1 to TRBJ2-1; D is unresolved. V lost 0 bases, J lost 0 bases, and 4 bases lay in between. CDR3 size: 14 residues. In germline, CDR1 is SGHRS, CDR2 YFSETQ.

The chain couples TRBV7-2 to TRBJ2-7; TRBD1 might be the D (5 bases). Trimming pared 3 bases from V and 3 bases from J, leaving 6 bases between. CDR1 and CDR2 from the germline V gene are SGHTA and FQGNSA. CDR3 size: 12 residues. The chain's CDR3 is CASSFTGYEQYF. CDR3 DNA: TGTGCCAGCAGCTTCACAGGCTACGAGCAGTACTTC.

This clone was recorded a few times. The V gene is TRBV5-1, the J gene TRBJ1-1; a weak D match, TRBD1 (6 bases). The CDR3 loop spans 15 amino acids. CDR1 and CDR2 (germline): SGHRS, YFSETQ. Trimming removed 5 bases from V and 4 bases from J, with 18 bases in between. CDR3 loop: CASRSGLEGGTEAFF. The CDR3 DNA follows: TGCGCCAGCAGGTCCGGACTGGAAGGGGGCACTGAAGCTTTCTTT.

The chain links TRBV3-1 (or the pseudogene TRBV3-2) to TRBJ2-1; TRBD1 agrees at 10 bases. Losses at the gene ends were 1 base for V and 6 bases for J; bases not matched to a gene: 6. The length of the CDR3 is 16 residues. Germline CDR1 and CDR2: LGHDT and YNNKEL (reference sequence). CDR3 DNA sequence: TGTGCCAGCAGCCAAGGAAAGGGACAGGGGAGCAATGAGCAGTTCTTC. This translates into CASSQGKGQGSNEQFF.

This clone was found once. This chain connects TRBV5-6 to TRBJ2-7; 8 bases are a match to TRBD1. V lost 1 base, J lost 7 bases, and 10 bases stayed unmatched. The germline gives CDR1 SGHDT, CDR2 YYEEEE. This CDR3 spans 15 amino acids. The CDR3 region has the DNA TGTGCCAGCAGCTTGTGGACAGGGAGCGTTGAGGAGCAGTACTTC. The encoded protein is CASSLWTGSVEEQYF.

The CDR3 protein is CASSQVHSNQPQHF. CDR3 sequence (DNA): TGTGCCAGCAGCCAGGTACACAGCAATCAGCCCCAGCATTTT. The rearrangement joins TRBV3-1 (or the pseudogene TRBV3-2) to TRBJ1-5; D is unclear. Trimming left V 3 bases short and J 1 base short, with 7 bases between. The germline gives CDR1 LGHDT, CDR2 YNNKEL (reference sequence). This CDR3 is built from 14 residues.

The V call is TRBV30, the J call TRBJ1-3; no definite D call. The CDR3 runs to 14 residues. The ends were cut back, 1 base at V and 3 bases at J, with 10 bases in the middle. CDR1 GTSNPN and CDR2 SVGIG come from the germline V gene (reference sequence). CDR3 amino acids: CAWSAGSGGNTIYF. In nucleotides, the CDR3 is TGTGCCTGGAGTGCTGGAAGTGGTGGAAACACCATATATTTT.

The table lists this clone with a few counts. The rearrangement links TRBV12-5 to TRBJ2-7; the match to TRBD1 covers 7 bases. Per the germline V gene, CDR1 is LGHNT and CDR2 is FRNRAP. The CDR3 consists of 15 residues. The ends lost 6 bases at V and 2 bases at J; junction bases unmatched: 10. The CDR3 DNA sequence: TGTGCTAGTGGACCGGGACAGTTAAAGGCCTACGAGCAGTACTTC. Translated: CASGPGQLKAYEQYF.

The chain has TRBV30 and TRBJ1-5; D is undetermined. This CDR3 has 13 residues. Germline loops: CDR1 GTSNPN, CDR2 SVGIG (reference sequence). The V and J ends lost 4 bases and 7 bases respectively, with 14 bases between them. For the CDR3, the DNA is TGTGCCTGGACGCGCGACTTCAAGCAGCCCCAGCATTTT. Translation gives CAWTRDFKQPQHF.

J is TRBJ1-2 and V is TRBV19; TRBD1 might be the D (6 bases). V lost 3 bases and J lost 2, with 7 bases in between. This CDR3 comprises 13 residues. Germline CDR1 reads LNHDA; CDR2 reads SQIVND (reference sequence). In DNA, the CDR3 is TGTGCCAGTAGTATCCAGGGGAACTATGGCTACACCTTC. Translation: CASSIQGNYGYTF.

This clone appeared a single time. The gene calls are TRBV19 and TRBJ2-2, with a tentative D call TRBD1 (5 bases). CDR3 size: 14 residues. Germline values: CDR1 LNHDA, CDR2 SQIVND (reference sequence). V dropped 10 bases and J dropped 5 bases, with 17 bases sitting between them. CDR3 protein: CAIRKTVITGELFF. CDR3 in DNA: TGTGCCATTAGGAAGACAGTGATTACCGGGGAGCTGTTTTTT. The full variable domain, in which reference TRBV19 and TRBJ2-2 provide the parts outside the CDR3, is DGGITQSPKYLFRKEGQNVTLSCEQNLNHDAMYWYRQDPGQGLRLIYYSQIVNDFQKGDIAEGYSVSREKKESFPLTVTSAQKNPTAFYLCAIRKTVITGELFFGEGSRLTVL.